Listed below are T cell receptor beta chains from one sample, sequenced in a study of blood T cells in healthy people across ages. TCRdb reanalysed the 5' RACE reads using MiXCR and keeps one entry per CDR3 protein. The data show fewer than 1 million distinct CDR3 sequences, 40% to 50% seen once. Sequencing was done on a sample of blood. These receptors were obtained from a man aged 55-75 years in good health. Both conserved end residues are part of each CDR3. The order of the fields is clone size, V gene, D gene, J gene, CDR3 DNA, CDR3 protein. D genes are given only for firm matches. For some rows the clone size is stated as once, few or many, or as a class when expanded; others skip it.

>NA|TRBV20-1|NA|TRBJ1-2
TGCAGTGCTATGGGGGGAGGGTATGGCTACACCTTC
CSAMGGGYGYTF
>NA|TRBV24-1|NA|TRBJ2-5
TGTGCCACCAGTGATCGCCCGGGGGGCTCTATAGGGACCCAGTACTTC
CATSDRPGGSIGTQYF
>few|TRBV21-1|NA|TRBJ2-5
TGTGCCATCCTAACGTGGGACTCCTTCCAAGAGACCCAGTACTTC
CAILTWDSFQETQYF
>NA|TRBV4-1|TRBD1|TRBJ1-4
TGCGCCAGCAGCCAAACAGGACAGGGGCAGAATGAAAAACTGTTTTTT
CASSQTGQGQNEKLFF
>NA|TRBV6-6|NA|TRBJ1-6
TGTGCCAGCAGTTACGTGGGGCCGTATAATTCACCCCTCCACTTT
CASSYVGPYNSPLHF
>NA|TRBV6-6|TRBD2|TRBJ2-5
TGTGCCAGCAGTTACTCCGGGCGGGGGTACCAAGAGACCCAGTACTTC
CASSYSGRGYQETQYF
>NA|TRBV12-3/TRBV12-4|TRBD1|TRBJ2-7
TGTGCCAGCAGAAAACAGGGGTACGGTGAGCAGTACTTC
CASRKQGYGEQYF
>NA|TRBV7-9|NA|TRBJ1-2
TGTGCCAGCAGCTTAGGCGAGGGCGGCCACACCTTC
CASSLGEGGHTF
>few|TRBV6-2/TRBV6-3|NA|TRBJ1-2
TGTGCCAGCAGTCACGGCAACTATGGCTACACCTTC
CASSHGNYGYTF
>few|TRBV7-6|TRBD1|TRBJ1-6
TGTGCCAGCAGCTTAGGGGACAGGACAAATTCACCCCTCCACTTT
CASSLGDRTNSPLHF
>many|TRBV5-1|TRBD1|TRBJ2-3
TGCGCCAGCAGCCAGGGGGAATACACCGATACGCAGTATTTT
CASSQGEYTDTQYF
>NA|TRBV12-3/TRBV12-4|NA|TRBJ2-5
TGTGCCAGCAGTGGGAAACAAAAGCGGGCCCCCAGGGAGACCCAGTACTTC
CASSGKQKRAPRETQYF
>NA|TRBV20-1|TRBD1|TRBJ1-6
TGCAGTGCTAGAGTCCAACGACATAGACAGGGGGCTAATTCACCCCTCCACTTT
CSARVQRHRQGANSPLHF
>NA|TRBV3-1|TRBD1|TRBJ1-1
TGTGCCAGCAGCCAAGGGAAGACAGGGATGAACACTGAAGCTTTCTTT
CASSQGKTGMNTEAFF
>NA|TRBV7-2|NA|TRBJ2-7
TGTGCCAGCAGCGGGTGGCCCGAGGGCGCCGACGAGCAGTACTTC
CASSGWPEGADEQYF
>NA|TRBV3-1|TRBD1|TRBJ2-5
TGTGCCAGCAGCCAAAGCCGGGGGACAGGCGGCGAGACCCAGTACTTC
CASSQSRGTGGETQYF
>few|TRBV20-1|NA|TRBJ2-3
TGCAGTGCTAGCAGCATAAGGGGTGTCCGCACAGATACGCAGTATTTT
CSASSIRGVRTDTQYF
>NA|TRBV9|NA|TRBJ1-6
TGTGCCAGCAGCCGAAGGGGGGGCACCCTAAATAATTCACCCCTCCACTTT
CASSRRGGTLNNSPLHF
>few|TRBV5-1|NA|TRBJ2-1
TGCGCCAGCAGCTCAGATTCGGGTGGTTCCTACAATGAGCAGTTCTTC
CASSSDSGGSYNEQFF
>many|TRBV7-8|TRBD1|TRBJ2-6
TGTGCCAGCAGCTTACGACAGGGGGGTTCTCTGGGGGCCAACGTCCTGACTTTC
CASSLRQGGSLGANVLTF
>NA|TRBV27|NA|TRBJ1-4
TGTGCCAGCAGTTCCCTACCCGTCCCGACTAATGAAAAACTGTTTTTT
CASSSLPVPTNEKLFF
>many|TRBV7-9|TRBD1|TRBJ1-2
TGTGCCAGCAGCTTAAAAGACAGGGGAAATTATGGCTACACCTTC
CASSLKDRGNYGYTF
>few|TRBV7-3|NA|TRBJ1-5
TGTGCCAGCAGCTTATCACGGGACGGGAATCAGCCCCAGCATTTT
CASSLSRDGNQPQHF
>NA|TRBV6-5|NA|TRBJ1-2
TGTGCCAACAGTTACACGGATACCTCGGACTATGGCTACACCTTC
CANSYTDTSDYGYTF
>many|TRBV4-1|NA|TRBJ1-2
TGCGCCAGCAGCCAGACCCGGGGGGCCCTCTATGGCTACACCTTC
CASSQTRGALYGYTF
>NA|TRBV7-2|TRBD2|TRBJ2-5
TGTGCCAGCAGTTCTAGACTAGCCTCCGAAGAGACCCAGTACTTC
CASSSRLASEETQYF
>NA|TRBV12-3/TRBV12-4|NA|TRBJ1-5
TGTGCCAGCAGTCGACAGAGCAATCAGCCCCAGCATTTT
CASSRQSNQPQHF
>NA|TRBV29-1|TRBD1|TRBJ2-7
TGCAGCGTCACCGGGACAGGGGTTAGCTCCTACGAGCAGTACTTC
CSVTGTGVSSYEQYF
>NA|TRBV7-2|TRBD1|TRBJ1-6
TGTGCCAGCAGCTTCGCGGGACAGTTAGCTTCACCCCTCCACTTT
CASSFAGQLASPLHF
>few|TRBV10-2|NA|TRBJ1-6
TGCGCCAGCAGTGACTCAGGGGATAATTCACCCCTCCACTTT
CASSDSGDNSPLHF
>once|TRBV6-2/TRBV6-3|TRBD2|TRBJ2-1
TGTGCCAGCGGGGGTAGCGGGGCGGGTTACAATGAGCAGTTCTTC
CASGGSGAGYNEQFF
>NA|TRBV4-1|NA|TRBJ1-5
TGCGCCAGCAGCCAAAATAGGGGGGCAGGGCAGCCCCAGCATTTT
CASSQNRGAGQPQHF
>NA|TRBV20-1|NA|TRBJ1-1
TGCAGTGCGGTCCCCCGGGACAAAGTTTCGAACACTGAAGCTTTCTTT
CSAVPRDKVSNTEAFF
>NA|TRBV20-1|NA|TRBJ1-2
TGCAGTGCTAGAACCCAGGCCGAACTTCATGGCTACACCTTC
CSARTQAELHGYTF
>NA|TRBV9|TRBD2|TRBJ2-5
TGTGCCAGCAGCGTAGGGTTCGGGGGGAGAGAGACCCAGTACTTC
CASSVGFGGRETQYF
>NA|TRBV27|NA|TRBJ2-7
TGTGCCAGCAAACAGGCTTTCGGCTCCTACGAGCAGTACTTC
CASKQAFGSYEQYF
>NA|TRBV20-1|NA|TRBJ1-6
TGCAGTGCTAGAGATCGGACGCGGGGGAATTCACCCCTCCACTTT
CSARDRTRGNSPLHF
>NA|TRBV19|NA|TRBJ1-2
TGTGCCAGTAGTGCCGGACGTACGGGTGGCTACACCTTC
CASSAGRTGGYTF
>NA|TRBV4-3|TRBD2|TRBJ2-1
TGCGCCAGCAGCCAAGACAGGAGCGGGGGGGTCTACAATGAGCAGTTCTTC
CASSQDRSGGVYNEQFF
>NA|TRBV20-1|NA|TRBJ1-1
TGCAGTGCTAGAACAGTCCTGAACACTGAAGCTTTCTTT
CSARTVLNTEAFF
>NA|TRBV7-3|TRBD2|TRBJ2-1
TGTGCCAGCAGCGCCGGCGGGGGGCGTTCTGCCGGTGAGCAGTTCTTC
CASSAGGGRSAGEQFF
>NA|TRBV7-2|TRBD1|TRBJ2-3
TGTGCCAGCAGCAGAACCGGGACAGCCACGAGGACAGATACGCAGTATTTT
CASSRTGTATRTDTQYF
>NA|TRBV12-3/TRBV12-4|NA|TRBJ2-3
TGTGCCAGCAAGGAAAGCGGAGATACGCAGTATTTT
CASKESGDTQYF
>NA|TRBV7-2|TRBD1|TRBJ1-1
TGTGCCAGCAGCTTGGTTACCCCGGGACAGGGCCTAGCTTTCTTT
CASSLVTPGQGLAFF